Listed here are 30 T cell receptor beta chains from one sample, sequenced in a study of CD8 T cells in Susac syndrome. An input of 0.5 to 1 ug of RNA was subjected to reverse transcription using random hexamers. One entry per CDR3 protein, called by TCRdb with MiXCR from the immunoSEQ multiplex PCR reads. The sample lists about 300,000 distinct CDR3 sequences, roughly 85% seen once, with roughly 0.21% in the top ten. The sample comprised CD8+ T cells from PBMCs. Receptor source: a human donor with multiple sclerosis.

The gene calls are TRBV7-9 and TRBJ1-1, with TRBD1 as a possible D gene (5 bases). The V gene lost 3 bases and the J gene lost 7 bases, with 21 bases spanning the gap. Germline V gene data show CDR1 as SEHNR and CDR2 as FQNEAQ (reference sequence). The CDR3 length is 16 residues. The chain's CDR3 is CASSFYRRSLNGEAFF. The CDR3 DNA sequence: TGTGCCAGCAGCTTTTACAGGCGATCATTGAACGGTGAAGCTTTCTTT.

The chain is built from TRBV7-6 and TRBJ2-3, with D uncertain. This CDR3 comprises 17 residues. The V end lost 1 base, the J end lost 0 bases, and 14 bases lay between the germline ends. Germline V gene lookup returns CDR1 SGHVS and CDR2 FNYEAQ. The CDR3 is CASSLDDPPVSTDTQYF. The CDR3 DNA reads TGTGCCAGCAGCTTAGACGATCCTCCGGTTAGCACAGATACGCAGTATTTT. Based on the CDR3 plus reference TRBV7-6 and TRBJ2-3, the full variable domain is GAGVSQSPRYKVTKRGQDVALRCDPISGHVSLYWYRQALGQGPEFLTYFNYEAQQDKSGLPNDRFSAERPEGSISTLTIQRTEQRDSAMYRCASSLDDPPVSTDTQYFGPGTRLTVL.

This clonotype is a singleton in its sample. V is TRBV4-1 and J is TRBJ2-7; D is uncertain. Germline V CDR1 and CDR2: MGHRA, YSYEKL. V was shortened by 2 bases and J by 3 bases, with 11 bases between the two germline ends. The CDR3 runs to 14 residues. Here the CDR3 reads CASSQTTTGYEQYF. The CDR3 nucleotides read TGCGCCAGCAGCCAAACTACCACTGGCTACGAGCAGTACTTC.

The chain carries TRBV7-2 and TRBJ1-5, with D maybe TRBD1 (6 bases). The length of the CDR3 is 15 residues. Germline V gene lookup returns CDR1 SGHTA and CDR2 FQGNSA. V gave up 5 bases and J gave up 5 bases, with 16 bases separating them. The CDR3 DNA follows: TGTGCCAGCAGCCCATTAACAGGGAGGGATCAGCCCCAGCATTTT. Translating gives CASSPLTGRDQPQHF.

In its sample, this clonotype was seen a few times. V is TRBV19 and J is TRBJ2-7, with TRBD2 as a possible D gene (5 bases). The CDR3 is made up of 13 amino acids. Germline values: CDR1 LNHDA, CDR2 SQIVND (reference sequence). V lost 1 base and J 7 bases, leaving 11 bases between the germline ends. DNA for the CDR3: TGTGCCAGTAGTATAGCCGCAACGGGGGAGCAGTACTTC. It yields the protein CASSIAATGEQYF.

V usage is TRBV28 and J usage is TRBJ1-2; a possible D gene is TRBD1 (5 bases). Germline values: CDR1 MDHEN, CDR2 SYDVKM. V was clipped by 2 bases and J by 4 bases, with 14 bases between them. This CDR3 contains 15 residues. The CDR3 protein is CASSLSQGGVYGYTF. CDR3 nucleotides: TGTGCCAGCAGTTTAAGCCAGGGAGGGGTCTATGGCTACACCTTC.

This clonotype was seen a single time. The chain employs TRBV6-5 and TRBJ1-1; D not certain. This CDR3 is 15 amino acids long. V was trimmed by 0 bases and J by 2 bases, leaving 10 bases between them. CDR1 is MNHEY, CDR2 SVGAGI, per germline. The CDR3 loop reads CASSYSWAPNTEAFF. The CDR3 bases are TGTGCCAGCAGTTACTCGTGGGCCCCTAACACTGAAGCTTTCTTT.

The chain combines TRBV12-5 with TRBJ2-7; D is perhaps TRBD2 (6 bases). Trimming left V 0 bases short and J 7 bases short, with 19 bases between. Germline V CDR1 and CDR2: LGHNT, FRNRAP. CDR3 length: 16 residues. The DNA of the CDR3 is TGTGCTAGTGGTTTGGTTCTTGCGGGATTTGCTAGTGAGCAGTACTTC. It specifies CASGLVLAGFASEQYF.

J is TRBJ1-2 and V is TRBV7-9; 9 bases match TRBD1. This CDR3 is 14 amino acids long. With V trimmed by 1 base and J by 5 bases, 2 bases remained unmatched. CDR1 and CDR2 (germline): SEHNR, FQNEAQ (reference sequence). The CDR3 region is CASSLEDRGYGYTF. The CDR3 bases are TGTGCCAGCAGCTTAGAGGACAGGGGTTATGGCTACACCTTC.

The chain recombines TRBV12-3 or TRBV12-4 with TRBJ2-7; D possibly corresponds to TRBD2 (6 bases). The CDR3 is made up of 14 amino acids. V lost 6 bases to trimming and J lost 0 bases, with 12 bases between them. This CDR3 is CASSSSASSYEQYF. In DNA form, the CDR3 reads TGTGCCAGCAGCTCTAGCGCGAGCTCCTACGAGCAGTACTTC.

The chain uses TRBV7-2 and TRBJ1-3, with D hard to call. In germline, CDR1 is SGHTA, CDR2 FQGNSA. The V and J ends lost 1 base and 4 bases respectively, with 8 bases between them. The CDR3 is made up of 14 amino acids. The CDR3 loop reads CASSLGGQGNTIYF. In DNA, the CDR3 is TGTGCCAGCAGCTTAGGGGGTCAGGGAAACACCATATATTTT.

The chain uses TRBV7-9 and TRBJ1-2; 8 bases match TRBD1. V lost 3 bases to trimming and J lost 1 base; unmatched junction nucleotides: 4. The CDR3 totals 15 residues. Germline V gives CDR1 SEHNR, CDR2 FQNEAQ (reference sequence). The CDR3 loop reads CASSFGTGINYGYTF. The CDR3 DNA sequence: TGTGCCAGCAGCTTTGGGACAGGAATTAACTATGGCTACACCTTC.

The chain combines TRBV12-3 or TRBV12-4 with TRBJ2-7; D gene unclear. CDR3 length: 12 residues. The V and J ends lost 5 bases and 7 bases respectively, with 12 bases between them. In DNA, the CDR3 is TGTGCCAGCAGTCCCACCTCGACGGAGCAGTACTTC. Translated: CASSPTSTEQYF.

This clonotype was seen only once. The V gene is TRBV7-9, the J gene TRBJ1-2; D is ambiguous. V lost 5 bases to trimming and J lost 1 base, with 14 bases between them. The CDR3 covers 15 residues. The V gene's germline CDR1 is SEHNR and CDR2 FQNEAQ (reference sequence). CDR3 DNA: TGTGCCAGCAGCCCCTCTTTGGAGATTAACTATGGCTACACCTTC. Translated: CASSPSLEINYGYTF.

J is TRBJ2-5 and V is TRBV7-9; D could derive from TRBD1 or TRBD2 (6 bases each). Germline CDR1 and CDR2: SEHNR and FQNEAQ (reference sequence). V dropped 5 bases and J dropped 4 bases, with 17 bases sitting between them. This CDR3 spans 15 amino acids. The CDR3 here is CASSDPGAGLETQYF. In DNA, the CDR3 is TGTGCCAGCAGCGACCCGGGGGCTGGGTTAGAGACCCAGTACTTC.

The chain recombines TRBV27 with TRBJ2-1, with unresolved D. The V and J ends lost 5 bases and 9 bases respectively, with 17 bases between them. There are 14 residues in the CDR3. The germline CDR1 and CDR2 sequences are MNHEY and SMNVEV (reference sequence). The DNA for the CDR3 is TGTGCCAGCAGTACCCTGATTGGGATGGGTGAGCAGTTCTTC. This gives the protein CASSTLIGMGEQFF.

CDR3 bases: TGTGCCAGCAGCCTGGTACTAGCGGGAGGTAGCGACAATGAGCAGTTCTTC. This sequence encodes CASSLVLAGGSDNEQFF. V usage is TRBV28 and J usage is TRBJ2-1, with TRBD2 identical over 12 bases. Germline CDR1 reads MDHEN; CDR2 reads SYDVKM. The CDR3 length is 17 residues. J gave up 5 bases and V 6 bases, and 11 bases lay outside the gene matches.

This clonotype has only a few counts. The V call is TRBV5-4, the J call TRBJ1-3; the D gene is possibly TRBD1 (5 bases). Trimming shortened V by 2 bases and J by 0 bases, and 6 bases separated the two germline ends. This CDR3 spans 14 amino acids. The germline V gene encodes CDR1 SGHNT and CDR2 YYREEE (reference sequence). The CDR3 protein is CASSLGDSGNTIYF. In nucleotides, the CDR3 is TGTGCCAGCAGCTTAGGGGACTCTGGAAACACCATATATTTT.

There are a few counts of this clonotype. This chain joins TRBV5-4 and TRBJ1-5, with D possibly matching TRBD1 (5 bases). CDR3 size: 12 residues. Germline lookup yields CDR1 SGHNT and CDR2 YYREEE (reference sequence). The V gene lost 0 bases and the J gene lost 7 bases, with 5 bases spanning the gap. The CDR3 spells CASSLEGQPQHF. The CDR3 DNA reads TGTGCCAGCAGCTTGGAGGGGCAGCCCCAGCATTTT. Supplemented by reference TRBV5-4 and TRBJ1-5, the full variable domain reads ETGVTQSPTHLIKTRGQQVTLRCSSQSGHNTVSWYQQALGQGPQFIFQYYREEENGRGNFPPRFSGLQFPNYSSELNVNALELDDSALYLCASSLEGQPQHFGDGTRLSIL.

The rearrangement links TRBV14 to TRBJ2-7; D may be TRBD2 (6 bases). The CDR3 consists of 14 residues. Germline V gene data show CDR1 as SGHDN and CDR2 as FVKESK. The V gene lost 4 bases and the J gene lost 3 bases, with 13 bases spanning the gap. The CDR3 reads CASSRPGVIYEQYF. As DNA, the CDR3 is TGTGCCAGCAGCCGGCCGGGAGTAATCTACGAGCAGTACTTC.

This clonotype was recorded a few times. The gene calls are TRBV28 and TRBJ2-7; D tentatively reads TRBD1 or TRBD2 (5 bases each). The V and J ends lost 6 bases and 3 bases respectively, with 12 bases between them. The CDR3 spans 13 residues. CDR1 and CDR2 from the germline V gene are MDHEN and SYDVKM. The CDR3 nucleotides read TGTGCCAGCAGCCCCAGGGACGGCTACGAGCAGTACTTC. As protein: CASSPRDGYEQYF. Full variable domain (outside the CDR3, taken from reference TRBV28 and TRBJ2-7): DVKVTQSSRYLVKRTGEKVFLECVQDMDHENMFWYRQDPGLGLRLIYFSYDVKMKEKGDIPEGYSVSREKKERFSLILESASTNQTSMYLCASSPRDGYEQYFGPGTRLTVT.

The chain recombines TRBV7-6 with TRBJ1-2; 7 bases match TRBD1. Germline V lookup: CDR1 SGHVS, CDR2 FNYEAQ. V lost 5 bases to trimming and J lost 5 bases; unmatched junction nucleotides: 11. This CDR3 is 15 amino acids long. Here the CDR3 DNA reads TGTGCCAGCAGCACGGGCGGGACAGCAAGTTATGGCTACACCTTC. It yields the protein CASSTGGTASYGYTF.

This chain's CDR3 is CASSWVDPGSYNEQFF. CDR3 DNA: TGTGCCAGCAGCTGGGTAGACCCAGGGTCCTACAATGAGCAGTTCTTC. The V and J genes are TRBV7-8 and TRBJ2-1, with D maybe TRBD1 (5 bases). The germline CDR1 and CDR2 sequences are SGHVS and FQNEAQ. The CDR3 is 16 residues long. V was clipped by 4 bases and J by 1 base, with 14 bases between them.

This clonotype was observed a few times. This chain links TRBV4-2 with TRBJ2-7; D unresolved. Per germline, CDR1 LGHNA and CDR2 YNFKEQ. The V end lost 2 bases, the J end lost 2 bases, and 13 bases lay between the germline ends. The CDR3 sequence is 15 residues long. CDR3 nucleotide sequence: TGTGCCAGCAGCCAACTGGGCCCCTCTCCCTACGAGCAGTACTTC. It translates to CASSQLGPSPYEQYF.

This chain links TRBV20-1 with TRBJ2-1; 10 positions agree with TRBD2. This CDR3 region has 15 residues. Trimming cost V 6 bases and J 6 bases; bases outside gene matches: 11. In germline, CDR1 is DFQATT, CDR2 SNEGSKA (reference sequence). In DNA, the CDR3 is TGCAGTGCCCAAAAACTAGCGGGATATATCAATGAGCAGTTCTTC. The encoded protein is CSAQKLAGYINEQFF.

The sample holds one count of this clonotype. The chain combines TRBV7-9 with TRBJ2-3, with 10 bases lining up with TRBD2. V dropped 2 bases and J dropped 2; count of bases not matched to a gene: 4. The CDR3 spans 16 residues. Germline V gives CDR1 SEHNR, CDR2 FQNEAQ (reference sequence). The CDR3 protein is CASSLQAGGITDTQYF. CDR3 DNA: TGTGCCAGCAGCTTACAAGCGGGAGGGATCACAGATACGCAGTATTTT.

This chain links TRBV19 with TRBJ1-1; a possible D gene is TRBD1 (6 bases). Per germline, CDR1 LNHDA and CDR2 SQIVND (reference sequence). This CDR3 has 15 residues. Trimming stripped 5 bases from V and 0 bases from J, with 13 bases between. CDR3 sequence reads: CASSDGQRLNTEAFF. The CDR3 nucleotides read TGTGCCAGTAGTGATGGACAGCGGCTGAACACTGAAGCTTTCTTT. Using reference TRBV19 and TRBJ1-1 for the parts outside the CDR3, the full variable domain is DGGITQSPKYLFRKEGQNVTLSCEQNLNHDAMYWYRQDPGQGLRLIYYSQIVNDFQKGDIAEGYSVSREKKESFPLTVTSAQKNPTAFYLCASSDGQRLNTEAFFGQGTRLTVV.

The gene calls are TRBV2 and TRBJ2-3; D may be TRBD2 (5 bases). The CDR3 consists of 14 residues. V lost 4 bases, J lost 1 base, and 9 bases lay in between. The germline V gene encodes CDR1 SNHLY and CDR2 FYNNEI. The chain's CDR3 is CASSGTWGTDTQYF. The CDR3 DNA follows: TGTGCCAGCAGTGGGACTTGGGGCACAGATACGCAGTATTTT.

This clonotype is a singleton in its sample. This chain uses TRBV28 with TRBJ1-2; maybe TRBD1 (6 bases). V lost 2 bases and J lost 2, with 12 bases in between. The CDR3 is made up of 15 amino acids. Germline V gene data show CDR1 as MDHEN and CDR2 as SYDVKM. Here the CDR3 reads CASSLRTVPNYGYTF. CDR3 DNA sequence: TGTGCCAGCAGTTTACGGACAGTCCCAAACTATGGCTACACCTTC.

The gene calls are TRBV6-1 and TRBJ2-3; possibly TRBD2 for D (6 bases). The CDR3 covers 17 residues. CDR1 MNHNS and CDR2 SASEGT come from the germline V gene. The V end was cut by 7 bases, the J end by 3 bases, with 23 bases between. CDR3 in amino acids: CASIRRDWYTWTDTQYF. DNA of the CDR3: TGTGCCAGCATTCGCCGGGACTGGTACACTTGGACAGATACGCAGTATTTT.